The 8 T cell receptor beta chains in this list originate from one sample, sequenced in a study of early T cells in non-severe SARS-CoV-2 infection. TCRdb analysed the 5' RACE reads with MiXCR anew, one entry per CDR3 protein. The profile shows approximately 84,000 distinct CDR3 sequences, under 15% of them singletons. Sequenced input: whole blood. Receptor source: an adult who was a healthcare worker with PCR-confirmed SARS-CoV-2 infection or an uninfected control (not recorded which).

The sample holds a few counts of this clonotype. The chain is built from TRBV7-8 and TRBJ2-7; 10 bases fit TRBD2. V was clipped by 6 bases and J by 3 bases; unmatched bases: 8. The germline V gene has CDR1 SGHVS and CDR2 FQNEAQ. This CDR3 is 15 amino acids long. The CDR3 DNA reads as TGTGCCAGCAGGTCTAGGACTAGCGGTTACTACGAGCAGTACTTC. Its translation: CASRSRTSGYYEQYF. Based on the CDR3 plus reference TRBV7-8 and TRBJ2-7, the full variable domain is GAGVSQSPRYKVAKRGQDVALRCDPISGHVSLFWYQQALGQGPEFLTYFQNEAQLDKSGLPSDRFFAERPEGSVSTLKIQRTQQEDSAVYLCASRSRTSGYYEQYFGPGTRLTVT.

A few counts support this clonotype. The chain couples TRBV28 to TRBJ2-3, with 7 bases aligning to TRBD2. V lost 7 bases to trimming and J lost 4 bases; unmatched junction nucleotides: 5. This CDR3 region has 13 residues. Germline CDR1 reads MDHEN; CDR2 reads SYDVKM. CDR3 sequence (DNA): TGTGCCAGCATGACTAGCTTCCCAGATACGCAGTATTTT. It yields the protein CASMTSFPDTQYF.

In this sample, this clonotype turned up a few times. The chain links TRBV12-3 or TRBV12-4 to TRBJ1-4; unclear D gene. Trimming pared 6 bases from V and 7 bases from J, leaving 9 bases between. CDR3 size: 12 residues. The CDR3 reads CASSFGPEKLFF. The CDR3 nucleotides are TGTGCCAGCAGCTTTGGTCCTGAAAAACTGTTTTTT.

The rearrangement joins TRBV27 to TRBJ2-1; a possible D gene is TRBD1 (5 bases). With 4 bases removed from V and 4 bases from J, the gap between germline ends came to 14 bases. This CDR3 is 15 amino acids long. In germline, CDR1 is MNHEY, CDR2 SMNVEV (reference sequence). The CDR3 DNA follows: TGTGCCAGCAGTTCCCCACAAAGACAGTACAATGAGCAGTTCTTC. This gives the protein CASSSPQRQYNEQFF.

This chain links TRBV11-2 with TRBJ2-1, with 7 bases matching TRBD1. The CDR3 totals 15 residues. V lost 8 bases and J lost 7; bases outside the gene matches: 14. Germline values: CDR1 SGHAT, CDR2 FQNNGV. CDR3 sequence: CASSGIYRGTNEQFF. CDR3 bases: TGTGCCAGCTCGGGTATATACAGGGGCACGAATGAGCAGTTCTTC.

In this sample, this clonotype turned up a few times. This chain links TRBV10-3 with TRBJ2-2; D uncertain. The CDR3 sequence is 14 residues long. Germline V gives CDR1 ENHRY, CDR2 SYGVKD. V shed 7 bases and J shed 6 bases, with 15 bases lying between them. The CDR3 nucleotides read TGTGCCATCACCTCCTCGGGTGTCTCCGGGGAGCTGTTTTTT. It translates to CAITSSGVSGELFF.

The chain has TRBV28 and TRBJ2-1; tentative D call: TRBD2 (5 bases). Deletions cut 5 bases from V and 9 bases from J, with 8 bases between. Germline V CDR1 and CDR2: MDHEN, SYDVKM. This CDR3 is built from 11 residues. The DNA of the CDR3 is TGTGCCAGCAGTCCGGCGGGTGAGCAGTTCTTC. Its translation is CASSPAGEQFF. The variable domain in full, completed from reference TRBV28 and TRBJ2-1, reads DVKVTQSSRYLVKRTGEKVFLECVQDMDHENMFWYRQDPGLGLRLIYFSYDVKMKEKGDIPEGYSVSREKKERFSLILESASTNQTSMYLCASSPAGEQFFGPGTRLTVL.

This clonotype has more than one count but fewer than ten. This chain connects TRBV28 to TRBJ1-5; D uncertain. The V gene's germline CDR1 is MDHEN and CDR2 SYDVKM. V lost 6 bases, J lost 1 base, and 4 bases lay in between. The CDR3 runs 12 residues. The CDR3 DNA reads TGTGCCAGCAGCATAAGCAATCAGCCCCAGCATTTT. Translating gives CASSISNQPQHF.